This TCR beta chain was recorded in a study of T cells in women clearing cervical HPV infection. Study as a whole: Cases: HPV16-related CIN3 or worse on histology, a couple of invasive cancers.

General observations from the study: Repertoire richness, not evenness, was significantly elevated in CIN3+ cases versus controls.

Produced via immunoSEQ multiplex PCR; TCRdb's table is partial and in-frame only. Its clone listing holds 18,000 or so clones. In regard to this clone: What it binds is not known. The sequenced fragment ends 3 residues before the CDR3 boundary, so the rest is inferred from the germline J gene.

This CDR3 spans 14 amino acids. Germline lookup yields CDR1 SGHNT and CDR2 YENEEA. Trimming removed 5 bases from V and 7 bases from J, with 12 bases in between. The sample comprised blood buffy coat. The TCR comes from a woman aged 18-70 years with a cervical HPV16 infection that either progressed to CIN3+ or cleared (not recorded which). The J gene is TRBJ1-6, the V gene TRBV11-3, with D perhaps TRBD1 (6 bases). Partial CDR3 DNA: TGTGCCAGCAGCCCCACAGGGCGGAATTCACCC. Encoded protein: CASSPTGRNSP. The whole CDR3 protein reads CASSPTGRNSPLHF.